These 25 T cell receptor beta chains share one sample of origin, sequenced in a study of blood T cell repertoires in COVID-19. Measured with immunoSEQ multiplex PCR; TCRdb has only the in-frame clones, and not every one. The data hold 250,000 or so clones, with 90% observed a single time. The sample consisted of peripheral blood. The receptors shown here come from a woman aged 60-70 years with COVID-19, enrolled during active disease.

The chain joins TRBV19 to TRBJ1-2; possibly TRBD1 for D (6 bases). V dropped 5 bases and J dropped 8 bases, with 9 bases sitting between them. The V gene's germline CDR1 is LNHDA and CDR2 SQIVND (reference sequence). This CDR3 has 11 residues. CDR3 sequence reads: CASSWTAGYTF. The CDR3 DNA is TGTGCCAGTAGTTGGACAGCCGGCTACACCTTC.

This chain uses TRBV12-3 or TRBV12-4 with TRBJ1-2, with 7 bases matching TRBD1. J lost 7 bases, V lost 3 bases, and 5 bases had no gene match. This CDR3 is 13 amino acids long. This CDR3 reads CASSLGRGTGYTF. The CDR3 DNA reads as TGTGCCAGCAGTTTGGGCAGGGGGACTGGCTACACCTTC.

The V gene is TRBV4-2, the J gene TRBJ2-7; D is unresolved. The germline gives CDR1 LGHNA, CDR2 YNFKEQ. The CDR3 consists of 17 residues. Trimming removed 3 bases from V and 0 bases from J, with 18 bases in between. The CDR3 region has the DNA TGTGCCAGCAGCCAGTTGTATGGAGCGACCCCCTCCTACGAGCAGTACTTC. It is translated as CASSQLYGATPSYEQYF.

The chain has TRBV7-9 and TRBJ2-4, with 8 bases matching TRBD1. V lost 5 bases and J lost 13; bases outside the gene matches: 7. In germline, CDR1 is SEHNR, CDR2 FQNEAQ (reference sequence). The CDR3 has 12 amino acids. The CDR3 sequence: CASSRDRFLQYF. The CDR3 bases are TGTGCCAGCAGCAGGGACAGGTTTCTGCAGTACTTC.

The chain is built from TRBV13 and TRBJ2-2, with D possibly matching TRBD1 (5 bases). Germline V gene sequence: CDR1 PRHDT, CDR2 FYEKMQ (reference sequence). The V end was cut by 2 bases, the J end by 5 bases, with 15 bases between. The CDR3 is 16 residues long. CDR3 residues: CASSLMQGSRTGELFF. The CDR3 DNA reads TGTGCCAGCAGCTTAATGCAGGGTAGTAGAACCGGGGAGCTGTTTTTT.

The rearrangement joins TRBV6-6 to TRBJ1-1, with 8 bases fitting TRBD1. After removal of 6 bases from V and 1 base from J, the junction contained 4 bases not matched to a gene. This CDR3 spans 14 amino acids. Germline V lookup: CDR1 MNHNY, CDR2 SVGAGI (reference sequence). Written as DNA, the CDR3 is TGTGCCAGCAGGGAACAGGGGGGGAACACTGAAGCTTTCTTT. Translation: CASREQGGNTEAFF.

The chain employs TRBV4-1 and TRBJ1-4; the D is unclear. This CDR3 is 17 amino acids long. CDR1 and CDR2 from the germline V gene are MGHRA and YSYEKL. The V gene lost 0 bases and the J gene lost 0 bases, with 11 bases spanning the gap. CDR3 DNA sequence: TGCGCCAGCAGCCAAGATCGGCGGAGGGCAACTAATGAAAAACTGTTTTTT. It codes for CASSQDRRRATNEKLFF.

In regard to this clone: A read error may account for a junction end that differs from germline. The chain recombines TRBV6-2 or TRBV6-3 with TRBJ2-7, with TRBD2 as a possible D gene (5 bases). The length of the CDR3 is 12 residues. The germline CDR1 and CDR2 sequences are MNHEY and SVGEGT. CDR3 DNA: TGTGCCAGCAGTTACTCCTTACTAGACGTACGATTC. The encoded protein is CASSYSLLDVRF.

The V call is TRBV29-1, the J call TRBJ1-2; 7 positions agree with TRBD1. CDR3 size: 12 residues. Germline values: CDR1 SQVTM, CDR2 ANQGSEA. V was pared by 4 bases and J by 4 bases, with 3 bases of the junction left unmatched. CDR3 amino acids: CSVGGTAYGYTF. The CDR3 region has the DNA TGCAGCGTTGGAGGGACAGCCTATGGCTACACCTTC.

The chain links TRBV9 to TRBJ2-4; 8 nucleotides line up with TRBD1. Trimming cost V 5 bases and J 7 bases; bases outside gene matches: 5. Germline CDR1 SGDLS, CDR2 YYNGEE. The CDR3 totals 13 residues. The CDR3 loop is CASSSDRENIQYF. The CDR3 nucleotides are TGTGCCAGCAGTTCGGACAGGGAGAACATTCAGTACTTC.

V is TRBV7-9 and J is TRBJ1-1; D is unresolved. Trimming took off 5 bases at V and 0 bases at J, with 13 bases between the two ends. CDR1 and CDR2 (germline): SEHNR, FQNEAQ (reference sequence). The CDR3 extends over 15 amino acids. The CDR3, as DNA: TGTGCCAGCAGCCCCGACGGACTCATGAACACTGAAGCTTTCTTT. This encodes CASSPDGLMNTEAFF.

The rearrangement uses TRBV7-9 and TRBJ1-4; 7 nucleotides agree with TRBD1. Trimming took 3 bases from V and 5 from J; bases not matched to a gene: 9. Germline-derived CDR1 and CDR2 are SEHNR and FQNEAQ (reference sequence). The CDR3 length is 16 residues. The CDR3 loop reads CASSLNEQGSNEKLFF. The CDR3, as DNA: TGTGCCAGCAGCTTGAATGAACAGGGGTCCAATGAAAAACTGTTTTTT.

The rearrangement uses TRBV28 and TRBJ1-4, with TRBD1 matching 7 bases. Trimming at V came to 4 bases and at J to 7 bases, leaving 18 bases not matched to a gene. This CDR3 has 18 amino acids. In germline, CDR1 is MDHEN, CDR2 SYDVKM. The DNA for the CDR3 is TGTGCCAGCAGTTCACGTCGAACACAGGGGAAATGGGCTGAAAAACTGTTTTTT. This sequence encodes CASSSRRTQGKWAEKLFF.

This clone was counted a few times. This rearrangement joins TRBV9 to TRBJ1-2, with D possibly TRBD1 on 5 matching bases. Germline V CDR1 and CDR2: SGDLS, YYNGEE. V lost 0 bases, J lost 6 bases, and 9 bases lay in between. This CDR3 has 13 residues. The CDR3 sequence: CASSVGSGDGYTF. CDR3 sequence (DNA): TGTGCCAGCAGCGTAGGATCGGGGGATGGCTACACCTTC.

The chain couples TRBV7-2 to TRBJ2-6; D perhaps matches TRBD2 (5 bases). Germline CDR1 reads SGHTA; CDR2 reads FQGNSA. The CDR3 length is 17 residues. V was clipped by 5 bases and J by 0 bases, with 14 bases between them. Here the CDR3 reads CASSLRLQSSGANVLTF. DNA of the CDR3: TGTGCCAGCAGCCTCAGACTACAATCCTCTGGGGCCAACGTCCTGACTTTC.

The chain carries TRBV3-1 (or the pseudogene TRBV3-2) and TRBJ1-1; D may be TRBD1 (5 bases). Trimming cost V 1 base and J 3 bases, with 9 bases left between them. CDR1 and CDR2 from the germline V gene are LGHDT and YNNKEL (reference sequence). The length of the CDR3 is 14 residues. The CDR3 DNA sequence: TGTGCCAGCAGCCAAGCTAGGGGCGACACTGAAGCTTTCTTT. It yields the protein CASSQARGDTEAFF.

This chain connects TRBV19 to TRBJ1-2; 8 nucleotides line up with TRBD1. V shed 2 bases, J shed 2 bases, and the junction held 7 bases outside the gene matches. The CDR3 covers 16 residues. The germline V gene encodes CDR1 LNHDA and CDR2 SQIVND (reference sequence). The CDR3 coding sequence is TGTGCCAGTAGTATAATCGGACAGGGCCTCAACTATGGCTACACCTTC. Translating gives CASSIIGQGLNYGYTF.

This clone was seen more than once but under ten times. The junction departs from the called germline gene at one end, perhaps through a read error. This sequence joins TRBV6-5 and TRBJ1-2, with D tentatively TRBD1 (5 bases). The germline V gene has CDR1 MNHEY and CDR2 SVGAGI. The CDR3 runs to 14 residues. Written as DNA, the CDR3 is TGTGCCCGCAGGGACGGGGTAAATAACTATGGCTACACCTTC. Translating gives CARRDGVNNYGYTF.

The chain couples TRBV7-2 to TRBJ1-1; the D is unclear. This CDR3 is 13 amino acids long. Looked up from germline, CDR1 is SGHTA and CDR2 is FQGNSA. Between the trimmed V and J ends, which lost 6 bases and 5 bases, there was a span of 13 bases. CDR3 protein: CASRREAGTEAFF. For the CDR3, the DNA is TGTGCCAGCAGAAGGGAGGCTGGTACTGAAGCTTTCTTT.

The chain couples TRBV2 to TRBJ2-7, with D unclear. Germline V CDR1 and CDR2: SNHLY, FYNNEI. Trimming shortened V by 2 bases and J by 0 bases, and 14 bases separated the two germline ends. This CDR3 spans 16 amino acids. The CDR3 bases are TGTGCCAGCAGTGAAAATGAGCCCTTCTTCTCCTACGAGCAGTACTTC. Amino acid sequence: CASSENEPFFSYEQYF.

The chain recombines TRBV4-1 with TRBJ1-2; 8 bases map to TRBD1. The trim removed 0 bases at V and 5 bases at J, leaving 2 bases unmatched. This CDR3 region has 14 residues. The V gene's germline CDR1 is MGHRA and CDR2 YSYEKL. The CDR3 loop reads CASSQERTGYGYTF. In nucleotides, the CDR3 is TGCGCCAGCAGCCAAGAAAGGACAGGGTATGGCTACACCTTC.

The chain uses TRBV19 and TRBJ1-1; D remains ambiguous. CDR3 length: 13 amino acids. V lost 7 bases to trimming and J lost 0 bases, with 9 bases between them. Per the germline V gene, CDR1 is LNHDA and CDR2 is SQIVND (reference sequence). CDR3 sequence reads: CASTSRMNTEAFF. The DNA for the CDR3 is TGTGCCAGTACTTCCAGGATGAACACTGAAGCTTTCTTT.

This clone was seen a few times. The chain is built from TRBV15 and TRBJ1-2; D not resolved. The CDR3 is made up of 13 amino acids. Trimming pared 3 bases from V and 1 base from J, leaving 6 bases between. Germline V gives CDR1 LNHNV, CDR2 YYDKDF (reference sequence). The CDR3 reads CATSRGGNYGYTF. The DNA for the CDR3 is TGTGCCACCAGCAGGGGAGGTAACTATGGCTACACCTTC.

The chain is built from TRBV4-3 and TRBJ1-2, with 12 bases matching TRBD1. The J segment lost 4 bases and the V segment lost 3 bases, leaving 3 bases of the junction unmatched. Germline CDR1 is LGHNA and CDR2 is YSLEER. CDR3 length: 15 residues. Written as DNA, the CDR3 is TGCGCCAGCAGCCAGCCGGGACAGGGGGCCTATGGCTACACCTTC. As protein: CASSQPGQGAYGYTF.

The chain carries TRBV4-1 and TRBJ2-1; 14 bases are a match to TRBD2. Trimming took 6 bases from V and 6 from J; bases not matched to a gene: 10. Germline values: CDR1 MGHRA, CDR2 YSYEKL. The CDR3 is made up of 17 amino acids. The CDR3 DNA reads as TGCGCCAGCAGACCGACTAGCGGGGGGGCCCTCGGCAATGAGCAGTTCTTC. Translated, it gives CASRPTSGGALGNEQFF.